This T cell receptor beta chain stems from a study of T cells in Graves' hyperthyroidism and ophthalmopathy. This clonotype was recorded many times. Its target is unknown. Germline CDR1 is SGHAT and CDR2 is FQNNGV. V trimming: 5 bases; J trimming: 8 bases; junction bases outside the gene matches: 8. CDR3 length: 14 amino acids. General observations from the study: With a median lead of roughly 6.8 months before onset, the model predicted ophthalmopathy. Among thyroid clonotypes expanded above 0.001, most also appeared in blood.

From RNA transcripts, TCR beta CDR3 regions were amplified. RT-PCR in the first round (using the HTBI primer set) targeted the TCR CDR3. TCRdb reprocessed the multiplex PCR reads via MiXCR and lists one record per CDR3 protein. This sample carries around 600,000 distinct CDR3 sequences, around 14% of them seen once, and the ten largest clones take around 7%. The TCR originated in a woman between 18 and 29 years old with Graves' ophthalmopathy. Sequences were obtained from blood. The gene calls are TRBV11-2 and TRBJ1-4; 7 bases fit TRBD1. The CDR3 reads CASSVGDRAEKLFF. Here the CDR3 DNA reads TGTGCCAGCAGCGTGGGAGACAGGGCCGAAAAACTGTTTTTT.